These T cell receptor beta chains were read from a single sample in a study of blood T cell repertoires in COVID-19. Measured with immunoSEQ multiplex PCR; TCRdb has only the in-frame clones, and not every one. Of over 75,000 clones listed, roughly 82% are singletons. Material for sequencing was peripheral blood. These receptors came from a woman in her forties or fifties with acute or convalescent COVID-19. CDR3s include the opening cysteine and the closing phenylalanine or tryptophan. A D gene is named only where the DNA matches it firmly. Not every row has a clone size; where given, it reads once, few, many or a size class.

cdr3_aa: CASSVGLLLNTGELFF
cdr3_nt: TGTGCCAGCAGCGTAGGTTTACTGTTGAACACCGGGGAGCTGTTTTTT
v_call: TRBV9
d_call: .
j_call: TRBJ2-2
clone_size: .

cdr3_aa: CASSLARSGELFF
cdr3_nt: TGTGCCAGCAGCTTGGCCAGGTCCGGGGAGCTGTTTTTT
v_call: TRBV5-4
d_call: .
j_call: TRBJ2-2
clone_size: .

cdr3_aa: CATRRGPQETQYF
cdr3_nt: TGTGCCACCCGAAGGGGCCCTCAAGAGACCCAGTACTTC
v_call: TRBV2
d_call: .
j_call: TRBJ2-5
clone_size: once

cdr3_aa: CASRLSGGTSYEQYF
cdr3_nt: TGTGCCAGCAGACTTAGCGGGGGAACCTCCTACGAGCAGTACTTC
v_call: TRBV7-9
d_call: TRBD2
j_call: TRBJ2-7
clone_size: .

cdr3_aa: CASSATGTSGGSEQYF
cdr3_nt: TGTGCCAGCAGTGCTACAGGGACTAGCGGGGGGTCCGAGCAGTACTTC
v_call: TRBV2
d_call: TRBD2
j_call: TRBJ2-7
clone_size: .

cdr3_aa: CASSLMWSDSPLHF
cdr3_nt: TGTGCCAGCAGCTTGATGTGGAGTGATTCACCCCTCCACTTT
v_call: TRBV7-2
d_call: .
j_call: TRBJ1-6
clone_size: .

cdr3_aa: CASSEQGGNQPQHF
cdr3_nt: TGTGCCAGCAGTGAACAGGGTGGGAATCAGCCCCAGCATTTT
v_call: TRBV2
d_call: .
j_call: TRBJ1-5
clone_size: few

cdr3_aa: CASSLRLAGTEQYF
cdr3_nt: TGCGCCAGCAGCTTGCGTCTAGCGGGGACCGAGCAGTACTTC
v_call: TRBV5-1
d_call: TRBD2
j_call: TRBJ2-7
clone_size: .

cdr3_aa: CASSVGPGGETQYF
cdr3_nt: TGTGCCAGCAGCGTAGGTCCCGGGGGGGAGACCCAGTACTTC
v_call: TRBV9
d_call: TRBD2
j_call: TRBJ2-5
clone_size: once

cdr3_aa: CASRHSGGQETQYF
cdr3_nt: TGTGCCAGCAGACATAGCGGGGGTCAAGAGACCCAGTACTTC
v_call: TRBV6-5
d_call: TRBD2
j_call: TRBJ2-5
clone_size: .

cdr3_aa: CAWSGGGKPQHF
cdr3_nt: TGTGCCTGGAGTGGGGGAGGAAAGCCCCAGCATTTT
v_call: TRBV30
d_call: .
j_call: TRBJ1-5
clone_size: .

cdr3_aa: CASSLFGGKLFF
cdr3_nt: TGTGCCAGCAGTTTATTCGGCGGAAAACTGTTTTTT
v_call: TRBV12-3/TRBV12-4
d_call: .
j_call: TRBJ1-4
clone_size: .

cdr3_aa: CASSFLGAATNQPQHF
cdr3_nt: TGTGCCAGCAGCTTTTTGGGGGCAGCCACGAATCAGCCCCAGCATTTT
v_call: TRBV7-8
d_call: .
j_call: TRBJ1-5
clone_size: .

cdr3_aa: CASSLGGGNTGELFF
cdr3_nt: TGCGCCAGCAGCTTAGGAGGGGGCAACACCGGGGAGCTGTTTTTT
v_call: TRBV5-1
d_call: .
j_call: TRBJ2-2
clone_size: .

cdr3_aa: CASSGLAGASYEQYF
cdr3_nt: TGTGCCAGCAGCGGACTAGCGGGGGCTTCCTACGAGCAGTACTTC
v_call: TRBV3-1/TRBV3-2
d_call: TRBD2
j_call: TRBJ2-7
clone_size: few

cdr3_aa: CAWSVSFASEKLFF
cdr3_nt: TGTGCCTGGAGTGTATCGTTCGCGAGTGAAAAACTGTTTTTT
v_call: TRBV30
d_call: .
j_call: TRBJ1-4
clone_size: .

cdr3_aa: CASDPRGANYGYTF
cdr3_nt: TGTGCCAGCGATCCCAGGGGGGCCAACTATGGCTACACCTTC
v_call: TRBV6-5
d_call: TRBD1
j_call: TRBJ1-2
clone_size: .

cdr3_aa: CASSSSGRMDNEQFF
cdr3_nt: TGTGCCAGCAGTTCTAGCGGGAGAATGGACAATGAGCAGTTCTTC
v_call: TRBV7-2
d_call: TRBD2
j_call: TRBJ2-1
clone_size: .

cdr3_aa: CASSVREFTEAFF
cdr3_nt: TGTGCCAGCAGCGTCCGGGAATTCACTGAAGCTTTCTTT
v_call: TRBV9
d_call: .
j_call: TRBJ1-1
clone_size: .

cdr3_aa: CASSPYPDRVDEAFF
cdr3_nt: TGTGCCAGCAGCCCTTATCCGGACAGGGTGGATGAAGCTTTCTTT
v_call: TRBV7-9
d_call: TRBD1
j_call: TRBJ1-1
clone_size: .

cdr3_aa: CASSPRGTGGTGELFF
cdr3_nt: TGTGCCAGCAGCCCGCGGGGGACAGGGGGCACCGGGGAGCTGTTTTTT
v_call: TRBV7-2
d_call: TRBD1
j_call: TRBJ2-2
clone_size: .

cdr3_aa: CASSLQGRDTEAFF
cdr3_nt: TGTGCCAGCAGTTTACAGGGCCGGGACACTGAAGCTTTCTTT
v_call: TRBV2
d_call: .
j_call: TRBJ1-1
clone_size: .

cdr3_aa: CASSSYRGTGANVLTF
cdr3_nt: TGTGCCAGCAGTTCTTACAGGGGGACTGGGGCCAACGTCCTGACTTTC
v_call: TRBV27
d_call: TRBD1
j_call: TRBJ2-6
clone_size: .

cdr3_aa: CASTLDRENTIYF
cdr3_nt: TGTGCCAGCACCCTTGACAGGGAAAACACCATATATTTT
v_call: TRBV2
d_call: TRBD1
j_call: TRBJ1-3
clone_size: .